The T cell receptor beta chain under discussion was sequenced for a study of T cell repertoires in cytomegalovirus infection. CDR3 length: 17 residues. The germline V and J ends were trimmed by 1 base and 3 bases, with 16 bases remaining between them. CDR1 is SGHVS and CDR2 is FQNEAQ in the germline V gene. Remarks on this clonotype: It may be a read error: a sequence one base away is much more abundant.

TCRdb reprocessed the reads via MiXCR and lists one record per CDR3 protein. This table has 400,000 or so distinct CDR3 sequences, around 32% appearing once. The rearrangement uses TRBV7-8 and TRBJ1-5, with D possibly TRBD1 on 5 matching bases. Sequenced: PBMCs. This receptor was taken from a human donor in good health (CMV status not recorded). Some clones in this sample may be carry-over from other donors' samples. CDR3 residues: CASSLGQRDRNNQPQHF. DNA for the CDR3: TGTGCCAGCAGCTTAGGACAGCGCGATAGGAACAATCAGCCCCAGCATTTT. Full variable domain (rest looked up from reference TRBV7-8 and TRBJ1-5): GAGVSQSPRYKVAKRGQDVALRCDPISGHVSLFWYQQALGQGPEFLTYFQNEAQLDKSGLPSDRFFAERPEGSVSTLKIQRTQQEDSAVYLCASSLGQRDRNNQPQHFGDGTRLSIL.